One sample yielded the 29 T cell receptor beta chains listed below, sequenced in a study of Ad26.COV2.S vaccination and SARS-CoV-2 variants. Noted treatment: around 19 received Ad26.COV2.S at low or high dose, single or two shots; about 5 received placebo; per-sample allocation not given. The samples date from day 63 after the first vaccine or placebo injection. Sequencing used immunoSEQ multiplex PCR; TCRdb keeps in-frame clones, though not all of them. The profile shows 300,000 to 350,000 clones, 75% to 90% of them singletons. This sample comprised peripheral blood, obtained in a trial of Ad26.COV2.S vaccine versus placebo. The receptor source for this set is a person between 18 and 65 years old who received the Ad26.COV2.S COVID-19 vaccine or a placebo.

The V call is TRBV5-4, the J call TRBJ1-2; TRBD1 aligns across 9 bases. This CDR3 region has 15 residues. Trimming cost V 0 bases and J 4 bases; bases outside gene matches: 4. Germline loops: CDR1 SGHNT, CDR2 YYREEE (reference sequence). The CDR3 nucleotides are TGTGCCAGCAGCTTGGGGACAGGGGAGATCTATGGCTACACCTTC. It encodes CASSLGTGEIYGYTF.

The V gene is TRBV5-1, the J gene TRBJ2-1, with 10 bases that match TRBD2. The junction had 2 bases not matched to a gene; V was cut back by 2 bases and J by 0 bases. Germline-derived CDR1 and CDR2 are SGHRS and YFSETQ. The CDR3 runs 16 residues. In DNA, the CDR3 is TGCGCCAGCAGCTTACCTAGCGGGAGCTCCTACAATGAGCAGTTCTTC. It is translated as CASSLPSGSSYNEQFF. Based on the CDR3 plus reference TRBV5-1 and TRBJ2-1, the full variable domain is KAGVTQTPRYLIKTRGQQVTLSCSPISGHRSVSWYQQTPGQGLQFLFEYFSETQRNKGNFPGRFSGRQFSNSRSEMNVSTLELGDSALYLCASSLPSGSSYNEQFFGPGTRLTVL.

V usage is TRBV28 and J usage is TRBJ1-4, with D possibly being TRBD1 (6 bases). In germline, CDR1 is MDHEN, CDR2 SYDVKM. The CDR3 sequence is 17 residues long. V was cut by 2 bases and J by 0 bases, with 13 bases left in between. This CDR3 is CASSLRTAIATNEKLFF. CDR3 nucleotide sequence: TGTGCCAGCAGTTTACGGACAGCCATCGCAACTAATGAAAAACTGTTTTTT.

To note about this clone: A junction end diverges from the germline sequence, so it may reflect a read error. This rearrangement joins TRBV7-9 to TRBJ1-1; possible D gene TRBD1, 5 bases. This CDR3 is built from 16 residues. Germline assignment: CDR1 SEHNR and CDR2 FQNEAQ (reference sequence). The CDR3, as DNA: TGTGCCAGCACCAGTCTCGATGGGGGTACGAACACTGAAACTTTCTTT. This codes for CASTSLDGGTNTETFF. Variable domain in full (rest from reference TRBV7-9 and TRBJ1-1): DTGVSQNPRHKITKRGQNVTFRCDPISEHNRLYWYRQTLGQGPEFLTYFQNEAQLEKSRLLSDRFSAERPKGSFSTLEIQRTEQGDSAMYLCASTSLDGGTNTETFFGQGTRLTVV.

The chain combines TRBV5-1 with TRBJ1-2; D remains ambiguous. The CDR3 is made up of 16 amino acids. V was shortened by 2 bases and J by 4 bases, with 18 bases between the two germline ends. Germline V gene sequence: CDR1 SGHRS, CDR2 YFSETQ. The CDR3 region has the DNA TGCGCCAGCAGCTTAGATTGGGAGCGAAGGGCCTATGGCTACACCTTC. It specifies CASSLDWERRAYGYTF.

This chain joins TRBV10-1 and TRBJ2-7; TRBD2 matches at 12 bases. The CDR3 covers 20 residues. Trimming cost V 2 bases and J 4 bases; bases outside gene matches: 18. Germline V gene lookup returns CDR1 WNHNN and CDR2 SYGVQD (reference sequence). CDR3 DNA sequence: TGCGCCAGCAGTGAGAATTCGGGGGCTAGCGGGAGGGCCGGAGAGTACGAGCAGTACGTC. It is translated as CASSENSGASGRAGEYEQYV.

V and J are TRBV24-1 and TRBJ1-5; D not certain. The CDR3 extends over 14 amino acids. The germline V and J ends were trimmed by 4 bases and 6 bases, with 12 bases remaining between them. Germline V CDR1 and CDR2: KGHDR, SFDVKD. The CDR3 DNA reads TGTGCCACCAGTGAAGCCGGGCCAGGTCAGCCCCAGCATTTT. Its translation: CATSEAGPGQPQHF.

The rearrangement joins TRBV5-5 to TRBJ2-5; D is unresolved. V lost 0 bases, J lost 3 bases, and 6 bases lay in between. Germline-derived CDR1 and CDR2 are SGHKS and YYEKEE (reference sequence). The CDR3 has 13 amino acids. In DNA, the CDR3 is TGTGCCAGCAGCTTGGAGGGAAAAGAGACCCAGTACTTC. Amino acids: CASSLEGKETQYF.

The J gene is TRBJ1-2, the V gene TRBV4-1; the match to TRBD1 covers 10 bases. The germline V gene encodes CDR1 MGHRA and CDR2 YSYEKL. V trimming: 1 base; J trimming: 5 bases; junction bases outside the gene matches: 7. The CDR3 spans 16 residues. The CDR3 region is CASSQVPGQGEYGYTF. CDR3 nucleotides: TGCGCCAGCAGCCAAGTACCTGGACAGGGGGAGTATGGCTACACCTTC.

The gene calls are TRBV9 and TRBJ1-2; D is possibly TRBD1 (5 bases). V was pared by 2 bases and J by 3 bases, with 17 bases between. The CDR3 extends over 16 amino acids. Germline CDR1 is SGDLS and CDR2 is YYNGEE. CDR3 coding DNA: TGTGCCAGCAGCGTCAGGACACCTGGACCTTACTATGGCTACACCTTC. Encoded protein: CASSVRTPGPYYGYTF.

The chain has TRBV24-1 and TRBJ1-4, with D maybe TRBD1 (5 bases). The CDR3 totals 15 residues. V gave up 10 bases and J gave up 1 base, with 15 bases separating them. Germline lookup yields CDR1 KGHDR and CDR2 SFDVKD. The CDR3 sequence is CATPPGRLTNEKLFF. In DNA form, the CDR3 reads TGTGCCACTCCTCCGGGGCGGCTAACTAATGAAAAACTGTTTTTT.

The DNA for the CDR3 is TGTGCCAGCGGCAGTAGGAGGGTGGCAGATACGCAGTATTTT. It is translated as CASGSRRVADTQYF. The gene calls are TRBV7-2 and TRBJ2-3; TRBD2 is a possible D gene (6 bases). V was cut by 8 bases and J by 4 bases, with 16 bases left in between. Per germline, CDR1 SGHTA and CDR2 FQGNSA. The CDR3 loop spans 14 amino acids.

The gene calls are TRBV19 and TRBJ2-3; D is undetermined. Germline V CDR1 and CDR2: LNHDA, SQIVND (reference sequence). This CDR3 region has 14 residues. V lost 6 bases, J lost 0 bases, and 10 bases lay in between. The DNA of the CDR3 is TGTGCCAGTAGAGCATTCCAAAGCACAGATACGCAGTATTTT. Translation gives CASRAFQSTDTQYF.

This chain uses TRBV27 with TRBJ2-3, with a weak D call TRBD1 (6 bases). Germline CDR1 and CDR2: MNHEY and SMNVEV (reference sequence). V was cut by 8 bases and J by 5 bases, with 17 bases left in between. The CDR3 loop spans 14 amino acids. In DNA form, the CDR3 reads TGTGCCAGCTCTGTCCTGGACAGAAGAGATACGCAGTATTTT. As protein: CASSVLDRRDTQYF.

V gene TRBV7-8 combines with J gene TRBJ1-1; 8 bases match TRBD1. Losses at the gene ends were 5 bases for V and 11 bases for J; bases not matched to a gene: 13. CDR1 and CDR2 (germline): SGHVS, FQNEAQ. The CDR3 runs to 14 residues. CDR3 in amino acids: CASSRLGRGLDAFF. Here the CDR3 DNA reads TGTGCCAGCAGCCGATTGGGCAGGGGGCTAGATGCTTTCTTT.

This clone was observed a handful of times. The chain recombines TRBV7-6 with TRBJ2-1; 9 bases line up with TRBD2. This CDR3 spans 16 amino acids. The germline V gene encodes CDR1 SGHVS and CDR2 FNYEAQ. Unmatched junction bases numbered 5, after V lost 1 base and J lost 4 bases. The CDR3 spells CASSLVGLAGYNEQFF. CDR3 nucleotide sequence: TGTGCCAGCAGCTTAGTAGGCCTAGCGGGATACAATGAGCAGTTCTTC.

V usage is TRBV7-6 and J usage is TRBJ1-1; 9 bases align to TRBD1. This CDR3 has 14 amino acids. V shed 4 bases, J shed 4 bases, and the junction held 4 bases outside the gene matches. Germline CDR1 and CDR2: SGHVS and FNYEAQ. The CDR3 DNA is TGTGCCAGCAGCTGGGGACAGGGCAGCACTGAAGCTTTCTTT. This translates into CASSWGQGSTEAFF.

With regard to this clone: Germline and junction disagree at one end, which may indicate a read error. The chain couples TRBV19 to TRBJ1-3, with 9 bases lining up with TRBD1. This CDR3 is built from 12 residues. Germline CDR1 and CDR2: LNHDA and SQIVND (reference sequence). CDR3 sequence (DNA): TGTGCCAGTAGTCCGTCGTACCGGGACAGGGTGTTC. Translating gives CASSPSYRDRVF.

In DNA form, the CDR3 reads TGTGCCAGCTCACCAGGGAGCGGTAGCACAGATACGCAGTATTTT. Protein sequence: CASSPGSGSTDTQYF. This chain uses TRBV18 with TRBJ2-3; TRBD2 might be the D (5 bases). V was cut by 2 bases and J by 0 bases, with 9 bases left in between. There are 15 residues in the CDR3. In germline, CDR1 is KGHSH, CDR2 LQKENI.

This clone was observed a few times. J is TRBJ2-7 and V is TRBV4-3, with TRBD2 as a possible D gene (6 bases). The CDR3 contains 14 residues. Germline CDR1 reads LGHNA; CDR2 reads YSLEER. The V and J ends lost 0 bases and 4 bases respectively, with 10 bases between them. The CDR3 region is CASSQDLGLYEQYV. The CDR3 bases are TGCGCCAGCAGCCAAGATCTAGGACTATACGAGCAGTACGTC.

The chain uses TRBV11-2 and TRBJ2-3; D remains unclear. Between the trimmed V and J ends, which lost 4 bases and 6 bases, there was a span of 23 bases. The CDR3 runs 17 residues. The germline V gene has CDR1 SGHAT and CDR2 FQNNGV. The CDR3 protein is CASSSETGFPLSDTQYF. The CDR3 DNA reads TGTGCCAGCAGCTCCGAGACCGGGTTCCCCCTTTCGGATACGCAGTATTTT.

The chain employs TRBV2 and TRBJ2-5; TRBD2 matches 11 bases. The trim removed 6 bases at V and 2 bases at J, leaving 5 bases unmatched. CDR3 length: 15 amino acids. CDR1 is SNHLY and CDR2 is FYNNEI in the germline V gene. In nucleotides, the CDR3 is TGTGCCAGCAGCGCCGGACTAGCGGGTCAAGAGACCCAGTACTTC. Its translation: CASSAGLAGQETQYF.

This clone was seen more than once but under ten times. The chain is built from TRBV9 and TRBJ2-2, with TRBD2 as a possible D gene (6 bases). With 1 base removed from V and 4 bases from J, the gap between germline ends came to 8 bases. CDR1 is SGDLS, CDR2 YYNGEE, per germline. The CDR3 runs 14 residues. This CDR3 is CASSVIGSTGELFF. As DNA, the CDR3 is TGTGCCAGCAGCGTAATCGGGAGCACCGGGGAGCTGTTTTTT.

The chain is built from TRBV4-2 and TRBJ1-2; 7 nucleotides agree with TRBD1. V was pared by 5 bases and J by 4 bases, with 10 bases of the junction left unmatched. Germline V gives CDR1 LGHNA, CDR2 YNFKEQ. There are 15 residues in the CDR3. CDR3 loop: CASSSTGDSGYGYTF. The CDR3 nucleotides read TGTGCCAGCAGCTCTACAGGGGATTCAGGCTATGGCTACACCTTC.

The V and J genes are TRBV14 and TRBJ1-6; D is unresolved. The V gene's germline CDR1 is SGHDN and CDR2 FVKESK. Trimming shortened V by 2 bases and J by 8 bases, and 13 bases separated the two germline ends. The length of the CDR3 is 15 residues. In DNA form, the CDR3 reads TGTGCCAGCAGCCAACCGGACGGTCAAGATTCACCCCTCCACTTT. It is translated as CASSQPDGQDSPLHF.

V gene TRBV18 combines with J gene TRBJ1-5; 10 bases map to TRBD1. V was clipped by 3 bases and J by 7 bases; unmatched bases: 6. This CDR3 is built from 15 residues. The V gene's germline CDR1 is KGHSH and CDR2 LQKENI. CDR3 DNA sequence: TGTGCCAGCTCACCGGGACAGGGGCAGGGGCAGCCCCAGCATTTT. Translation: CASSPGQGQGQPQHF. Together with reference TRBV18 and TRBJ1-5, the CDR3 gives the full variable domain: NAGVMQNPRHLVRRRGQEARLRCSPMKGHSHVYWYRQLPEEGLKFMVYLQKENIIDESGMPKERFSAEFPKEGPSILRIQQVVRGDSAAYFCASSPGQGQGQPQHFGDGTRLSIL.

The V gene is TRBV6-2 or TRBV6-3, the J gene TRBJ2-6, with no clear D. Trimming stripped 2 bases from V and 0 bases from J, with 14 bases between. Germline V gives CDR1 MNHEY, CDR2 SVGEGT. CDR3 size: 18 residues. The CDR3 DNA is TGTGCCAGCAGTTACGGGGTCAGCGTCGACTCTGGGGCCAACGTCCTGACTTTC. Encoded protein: CASSYGVSVDSGANVLTF.

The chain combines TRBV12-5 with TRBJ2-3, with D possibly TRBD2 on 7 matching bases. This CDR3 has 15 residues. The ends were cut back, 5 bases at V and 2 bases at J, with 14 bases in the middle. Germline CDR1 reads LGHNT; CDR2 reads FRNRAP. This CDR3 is CASGDAGGLTDTQYF. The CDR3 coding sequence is TGTGCTAGTGGTGACGCCGGGGGGCTCACAGATACGCAGTATTTT.

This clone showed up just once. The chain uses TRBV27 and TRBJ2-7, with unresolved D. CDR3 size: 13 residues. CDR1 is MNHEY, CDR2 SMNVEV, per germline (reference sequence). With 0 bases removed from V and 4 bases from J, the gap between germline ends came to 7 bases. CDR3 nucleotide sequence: TGTGCCAGCAGTTTATCGCAAGAGTACGAGCAGTACTTC. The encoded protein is CASSLSQEYEQYF.